The 11 T cell receptor beta chains listed next were all sequenced from one sample in a study of blood T cells in healthy people across ages. A second PCR, run for roughly 7 to 11 cycles, used a sample-barcoded 5' primer plus a J-beta primer mix. TCRdb used MiXCR to reprocess the 5' RACE reads, holding one entry per CDR3 protein. The sample contains roughly 1,700,000 distinct CDR3 sequences, approximately 30% of which appear only once. Sequencing used blood. These receptors all come from a woman in her twenties or thirties in good health.

This clonotype was observed at least ten times. V usage is TRBV10-2 and J usage is TRBJ2-4; D is unclear. The CDR3 contains 14 residues. V lost 4 bases and J 1 base, leaving 8 bases between the germline ends. Germline V gene sequence: CDR1 WSHSY, CDR2 SAAADI. CDR3: CASSGATAKNIQYF. The CDR3 coding sequence is TGCGCCAGCAGTGGGGCCACTGCCAAAAACATTCAGTACTTC.

CDR3 bases: TGTGCCAGCAGTCTCGAGCTCAGCTCTGGAAACACCATATATTTT. It yields the protein CASSLELSSGNTIYF. The chain recombines TRBV11-2 with TRBJ1-3, with D unclear. V lost 6 bases to trimming and J lost 0 bases, with 12 bases between them. CDR3 size: 15 residues. CDR1 SGHAT and CDR2 FQNNGV come from the germline V gene.

The chain carries TRBV27 and TRBJ2-7, with D unresolved. This CDR3 is built from 15 residues. CDR1 and CDR2 (germline): MNHEY, SMNVEV (reference sequence). V shed 2 bases and J shed 0 bases, with 11 bases lying between them. The CDR3 DNA follows: TGTGCCAGCAGTTTAACCCCGGAGAGCTCCTACGAGCAGTACTTC. Its protein is CASSLTPESSYEQYF.

J is TRBJ2-5 and V is TRBV29-1, with no clear D. V was trimmed by 6 bases and J by 11 bases, leaving 28 bases between them. CDR1 and CDR2 from the germline V gene are SQVTM and ANQGSEA. There are 15 residues in the CDR3. CDR3 residues: CSVTIQVAFAYDQYF. The DNA of the CDR3 is TGCAGCGTCACTATCCAGGTCGCTTTTGCCTACGATCAGTACTTC.

The chain joins TRBV3-1 to TRBJ1-2; D is unclear. Germline CDR1 and CDR2: LGHDT and YNNKEL (reference sequence). The CDR3 contains 15 residues. V lost 0 bases and J lost 0, with 8 bases in between. CDR3 nucleotides: TGTGCCAGCAGCCAAGAAAGGTCTCCTAACTATGGCTACACCTTC. It translates to CASSQERSPNYGYTF.

This clonotype was picked up many times. This chain connects TRBV20-1 to TRBJ2-7; D may be TRBD1 (6 bases). CDR1 DFQATT and CDR2 SNEGSKA come from the germline V gene (reference sequence). The V end lost 3 bases, the J end lost 3 bases, and 9 bases lay between the germline ends. CDR3 length: 12 residues. The CDR3 DNA reads TGCAGTGCTAGTAGGGACAACTACGAGCAGTACTTC. Translation gives CSASRDNYEQYF.

The V and J genes are TRBV12-3 or TRBV12-4 and TRBJ1-1; weak D call: TRBD1 (5 bases). Trimming took off 7 bases at V and 7 bases at J, with 16 bases between the two ends. The CDR3 is 13 residues long. CDR3 sequence: CASKAGVQDEAFF. The CDR3 nucleotides are TGTGCCAGCAAGGCGGGGGTTCAGGATGAAGCTTTCTTT.

This clonotype came up a few times. The genes are TRBV6-6 and TRBJ2-7, with 8 bases aligning to TRBD2. The CDR3 is 16 amino acids. Germline V lookup: CDR1 MNHNY, CDR2 SVGAGI (reference sequence). With 2 bases clipped from V and 5 bases from J, the junction kept 11 bases outside the gene matches. The CDR3 reads CASSYGVGGGNDEQYF. The CDR3 coding sequence is TGTGCCAGCAGTTACGGCGTGGGCGGGGGGAACGACGAGCAGTACTTC.

This clonotype was recorded at least ten times. The chain employs TRBV2 and TRBJ2-1, with unresolved D. The CDR3 length is 11 residues. Trimming took off 4 bases at V and 8 bases at J, with 6 bases between the two ends. Looked up from germline, CDR1 is SNHLY and CDR2 is FYNNEI. In DNA, the CDR3 is TGTGCCAGCAGTGTACGACATGAGCAGTTCTTC. Residues: CASSVRHEQFF.

This chain links TRBV7-9 with TRBJ1-2; D call uncertain. The CDR3 covers 14 residues. Trimming removed 1 base from V and 5 bases from J, with 11 bases in between. Germline CDR1 is SEHNR and CDR2 is FQNEAQ (reference sequence). The DNA for the CDR3 is TGTGCCAGCAGCTTAGAAGGCCGGGAATATGGCTACACCTTC. Translating it yields CASSLEGREYGYTF.

This clonotype was found once. Relative to the germline gene, one junction end is altered; a read error may explain this. CDR3 residues: CSVDWQGDQLGYEQYF. In nucleotides, the CDR3 is TGCAGTGTTGATTGGCAGGGCGACCAACTCGGCTACGAGCAGTACTTC. This sequence joins TRBV29-1 and TRBJ2-4; a possible D gene is TRBD1 (5 bases). Matching the DNA end better, TRBJ2-7 makes the J call doubtful. CDR3 size: 16 residues. Per germline, CDR1 SQVTM and CDR2 ANQGSEA.